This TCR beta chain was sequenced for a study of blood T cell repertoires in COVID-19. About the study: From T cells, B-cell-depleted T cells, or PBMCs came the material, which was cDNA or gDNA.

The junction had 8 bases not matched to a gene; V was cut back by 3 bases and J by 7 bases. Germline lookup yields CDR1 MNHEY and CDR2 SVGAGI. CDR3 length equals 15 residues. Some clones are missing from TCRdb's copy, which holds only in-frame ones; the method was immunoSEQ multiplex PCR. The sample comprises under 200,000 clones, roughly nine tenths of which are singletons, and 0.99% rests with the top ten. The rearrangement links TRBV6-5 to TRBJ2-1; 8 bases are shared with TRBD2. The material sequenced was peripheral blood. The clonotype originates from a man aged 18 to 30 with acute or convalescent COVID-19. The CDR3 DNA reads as TGTGCCAGCAGTTATAGCGGGGCGACAATGAATGAGCAGTTCTTC. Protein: CASSYSGATMNEQFF.